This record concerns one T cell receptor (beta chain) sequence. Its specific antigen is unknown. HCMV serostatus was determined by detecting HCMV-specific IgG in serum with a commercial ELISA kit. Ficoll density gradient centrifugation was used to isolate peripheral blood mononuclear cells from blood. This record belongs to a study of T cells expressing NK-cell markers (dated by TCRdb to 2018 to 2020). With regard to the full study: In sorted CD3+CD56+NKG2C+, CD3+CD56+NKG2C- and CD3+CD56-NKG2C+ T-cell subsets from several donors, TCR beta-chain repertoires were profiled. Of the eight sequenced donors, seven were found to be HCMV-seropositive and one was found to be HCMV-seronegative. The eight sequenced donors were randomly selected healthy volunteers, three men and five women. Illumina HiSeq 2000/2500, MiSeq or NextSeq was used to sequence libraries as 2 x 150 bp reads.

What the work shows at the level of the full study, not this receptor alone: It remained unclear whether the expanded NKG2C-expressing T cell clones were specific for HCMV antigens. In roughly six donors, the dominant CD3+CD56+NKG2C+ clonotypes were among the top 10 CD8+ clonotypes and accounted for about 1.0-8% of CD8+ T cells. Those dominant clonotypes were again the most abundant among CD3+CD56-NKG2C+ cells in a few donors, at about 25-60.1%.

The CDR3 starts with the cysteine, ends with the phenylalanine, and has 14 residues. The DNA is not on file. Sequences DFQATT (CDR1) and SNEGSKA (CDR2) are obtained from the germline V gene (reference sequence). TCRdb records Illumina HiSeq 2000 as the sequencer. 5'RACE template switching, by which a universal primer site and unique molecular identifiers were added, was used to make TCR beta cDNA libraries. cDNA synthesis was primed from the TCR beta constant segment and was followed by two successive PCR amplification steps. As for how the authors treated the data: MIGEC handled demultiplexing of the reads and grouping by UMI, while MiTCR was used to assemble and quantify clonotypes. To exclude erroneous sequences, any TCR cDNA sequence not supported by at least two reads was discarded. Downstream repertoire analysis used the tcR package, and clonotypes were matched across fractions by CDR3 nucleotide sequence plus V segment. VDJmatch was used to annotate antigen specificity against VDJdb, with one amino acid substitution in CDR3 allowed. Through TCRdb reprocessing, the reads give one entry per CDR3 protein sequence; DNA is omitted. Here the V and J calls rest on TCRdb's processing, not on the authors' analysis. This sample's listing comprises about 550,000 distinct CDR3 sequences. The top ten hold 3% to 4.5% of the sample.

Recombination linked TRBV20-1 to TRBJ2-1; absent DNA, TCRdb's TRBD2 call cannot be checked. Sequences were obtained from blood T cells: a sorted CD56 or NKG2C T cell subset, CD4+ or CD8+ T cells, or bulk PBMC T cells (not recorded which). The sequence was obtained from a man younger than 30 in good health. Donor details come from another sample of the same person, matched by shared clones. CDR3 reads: CSASRAGGPNEQFF.